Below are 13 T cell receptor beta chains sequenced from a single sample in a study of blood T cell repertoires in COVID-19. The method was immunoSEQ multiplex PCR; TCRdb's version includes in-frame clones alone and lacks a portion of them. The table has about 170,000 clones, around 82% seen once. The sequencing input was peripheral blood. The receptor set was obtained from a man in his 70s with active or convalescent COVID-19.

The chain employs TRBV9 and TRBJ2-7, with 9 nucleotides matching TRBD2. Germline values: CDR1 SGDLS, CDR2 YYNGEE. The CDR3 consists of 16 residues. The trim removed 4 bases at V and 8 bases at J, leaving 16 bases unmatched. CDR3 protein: CASSPDSGSGGSKQYF. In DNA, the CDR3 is TGTGCCAGCAGCCCAGACTCGGGTAGCGGGGGAAGCAAGCAGTACTTC.

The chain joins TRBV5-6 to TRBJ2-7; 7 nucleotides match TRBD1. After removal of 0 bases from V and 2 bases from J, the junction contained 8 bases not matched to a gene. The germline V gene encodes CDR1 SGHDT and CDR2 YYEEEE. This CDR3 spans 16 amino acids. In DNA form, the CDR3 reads TGTGCCAGCAGCTTGGGGGGTGGGGACAGCACCTACGAGCAGTACTTC. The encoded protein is CASSLGGGDSTYEQYF.

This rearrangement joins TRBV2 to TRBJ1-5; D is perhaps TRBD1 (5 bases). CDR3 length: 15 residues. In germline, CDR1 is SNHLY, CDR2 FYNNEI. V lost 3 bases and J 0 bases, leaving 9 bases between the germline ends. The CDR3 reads CASSERQNSNQPQHF. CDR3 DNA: TGTGCCAGCAGTGAGAGACAGAATAGCAATCAGCCCCAGCATTTT.

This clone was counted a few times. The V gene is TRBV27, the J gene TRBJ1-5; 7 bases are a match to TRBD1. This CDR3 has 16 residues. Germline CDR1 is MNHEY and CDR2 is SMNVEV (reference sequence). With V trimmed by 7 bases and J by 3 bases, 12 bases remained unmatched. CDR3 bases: TGTGCCAGCACCCCCATTGGCAGGGGGGACAATCAGCCCCAGCATTTT. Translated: CASTPIGRGDNQPQHF.

Here the CDR3 DNA reads TGTGCCAGTAGTAGGGGACTCGCAGATACGCAGTATTTT. It codes for CASSRGLADTQYF. The V and J genes are TRBV19 and TRBJ2-3; maybe TRBD2 (6 bases). CDR1 and CDR2 from the germline V gene are LNHDA and SQIVND (reference sequence). The CDR3 has 13 amino acids. V was shortened by 4 bases and J by 4 bases, with 9 bases between the two germline ends.

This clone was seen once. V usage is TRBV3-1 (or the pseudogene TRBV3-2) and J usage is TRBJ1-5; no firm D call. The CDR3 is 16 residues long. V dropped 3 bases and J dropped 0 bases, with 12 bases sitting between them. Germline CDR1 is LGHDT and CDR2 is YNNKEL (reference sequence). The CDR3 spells CASSQPPGCSNQPQHF. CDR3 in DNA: TGTGCCAGCAGCCAGCCCCCGGGGTGTAGCAATCAGCCCCAGCATTTT.

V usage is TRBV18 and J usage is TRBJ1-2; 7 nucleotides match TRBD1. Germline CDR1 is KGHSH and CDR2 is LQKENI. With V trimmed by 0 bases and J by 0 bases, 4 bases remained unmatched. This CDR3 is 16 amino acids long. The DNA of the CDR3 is TGTGCCAGCTCACCACCGGGACAGAGATCTAACTATGGCTACACCTTC. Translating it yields CASSPPGQRSNYGYTF.

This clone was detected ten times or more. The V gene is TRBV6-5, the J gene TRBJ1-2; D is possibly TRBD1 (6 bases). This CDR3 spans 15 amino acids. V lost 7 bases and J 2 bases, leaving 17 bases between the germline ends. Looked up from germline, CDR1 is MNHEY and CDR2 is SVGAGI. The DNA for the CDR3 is TGTGCCAGCAATACAGGGTTCCAAACCAACTATGGCTACACCTTC. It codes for CASNTGFQTNYGYTF.

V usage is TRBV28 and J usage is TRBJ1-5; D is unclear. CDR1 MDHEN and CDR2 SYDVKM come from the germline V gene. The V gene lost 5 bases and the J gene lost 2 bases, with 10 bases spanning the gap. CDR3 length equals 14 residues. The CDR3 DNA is TGTGCCAGCAGTCCGAACACCCGCAATCAGCCCCAGCATTTT. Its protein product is CASSPNTRNQPQHF.

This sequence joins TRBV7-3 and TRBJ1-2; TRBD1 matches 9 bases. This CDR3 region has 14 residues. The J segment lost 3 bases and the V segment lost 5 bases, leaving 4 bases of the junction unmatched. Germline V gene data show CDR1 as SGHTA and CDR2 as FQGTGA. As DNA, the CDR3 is TGTGCCAGCAGCCCGACAGGGGGAGACTATGGCTACACCTTC. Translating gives CASSPTGGDYGYTF.

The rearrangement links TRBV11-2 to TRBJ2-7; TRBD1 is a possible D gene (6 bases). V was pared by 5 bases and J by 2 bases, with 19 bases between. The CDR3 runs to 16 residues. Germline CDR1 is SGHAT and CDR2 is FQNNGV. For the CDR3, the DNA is TGTGCCAGCAGCCCAAGACAGCCGGGACAACCCTACGAGCAGTACTTC. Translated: CASSPRQPGQPYEQYF.

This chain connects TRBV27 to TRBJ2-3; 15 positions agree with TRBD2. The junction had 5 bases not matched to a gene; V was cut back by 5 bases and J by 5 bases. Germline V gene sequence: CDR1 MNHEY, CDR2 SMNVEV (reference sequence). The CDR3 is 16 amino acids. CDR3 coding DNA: TGTGCCAGCAGTACAGGACTAGCGGGAGGGCAAGATACGCAGTATTTT. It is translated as CASSTGLAGGQDTQYF.

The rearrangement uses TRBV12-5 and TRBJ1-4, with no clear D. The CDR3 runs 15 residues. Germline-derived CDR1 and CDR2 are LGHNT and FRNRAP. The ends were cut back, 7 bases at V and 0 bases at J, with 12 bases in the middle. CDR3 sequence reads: CASAHDTTTNEKLFF. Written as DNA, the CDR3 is TGTGCTAGTGCCCACGACACAACAACTAATGAAAAACTGTTTTTT. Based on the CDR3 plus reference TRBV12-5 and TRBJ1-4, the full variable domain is DARVTQTPRHKVTEMGQEVTMRCQPILGHNTVFWYRQTMMQGLELLAYFRNRAPLDDSGMPKDRFSAEMPDATLATLKIQPSEPRDSAVYFCASAHDTTTNEKLFFGSGTQLSVL.